Listed here is a single T cell receptor beta chain. TCRdb keeps only in-frame clones here, not all; method: immunoSEQ multiplex PCR. The repertoire has more than 9,000 clones, approximately 82% of them found once; the top ten carry around 10%. Stated treatment: randomized to nivolumab then ipilimumab (arm A) or the reverse (arm B). From thawed PBMCs, live CD3+CD8+ cells negative for CD19 and CD56 were sorted. These data belong to a study of sequential checkpoint blockade in melanoma. CDR3 size: 15 residues. J was trimmed by 2 bases and V by 5 bases; bases with no gene match: 8. CDR1 is LNHDA, CDR2 SQIVND, per germline (reference sequence).

The V and J genes are TRBV19 and TRBJ1-1, with TRBD1 matching 7 bases. The receptor comes from a human donor with melanoma. Sequencing was performed on CD8+ T cells sorted from blood (inferred from file names), taken from a patient given nivolumab and ipilimumab in sequence. The CDR3 sequence: CASSPSTGTNTEAFF. CDR3 coding DNA: TGTGCCAGTAGTCCTTCGACAGGGACAAACACTGAAGCTTTCTTT. The whole variable domain, filled in from reference TRBV19 and TRBJ1-1, reads DGGITQSPKYLFRKEGQNVTLSCEQNLNHDAMYWYRQDPGQGLRLIYYSQIVNDFQKGDIAEGYSVSREKKESFPLTVTSAQKNPTAFYLCASSPSTGTNTEAFFGQGTRLTVV.